A selection of T cell receptor beta chains follows, all from one sample in a study of cytomegalovirus exposure and HLA in healthy donors. Assay used: immunoSEQ multiplex PCR; TCRdb lists only in-frame clones, some missing. The sample yields around 180,000 clones, more than 80% seen once. The specimen was PBMCs. The receptors derive from a man between 18 and 35 years old in good health and CMV-seronegative. Both conserved end residues are part of each CDR3.

TRBV27	CASRDLGSSGANVLTF
TRBV18	CASSHLRVWDTEAFF
TRBV14	CASSQLVLQGAETQYF
TRBV14	CASSQGAGGTSEQYF
TRBV2	CASSVGGGFSNQPQHF
TRBV7-3	CASSLTGGTGELFF
TRBV21-1	CASSKPRLTGVETQYF
TRBV5-1	CASSLGDRSYNEQFF
TRBV5-6	CASSSDREGYNEQFF
TRBV28	CASRSFNQPQHF
TRBV9	CASSEDSRADTQYF
TRBV4-1	CASSQNPSDRAHSPLHF
TRBV14	CASSVIQGHGSPLHF
TRBV5-1	CASSSGLAVQETQYF
TRBV5-6	CASSFGGPTSHF
TRBV5-1	CASSLGGQGNEKLFF
TRBV7-2	CASSRRTGGNTEAFF
TRBV7-5	CARSLLHEGYSPLHF
TRBV5-8	CASSRGQGAMNTEAFF
TRBV11-2	CASSPGTVYGYTF
TRBV15	CATSSSGVVQETQYF
TRBV7-9	CASSLDPPEGYGYTF
TRBV4-1	CASSQEGRQPQHF
TRBV5-8	CASSLAWTGGEETQYF
TRBV11-3	CASSLALAGTNTGELFF
TRBV27	CASSLALEGGYTF
TRBV7-8	CASSLRTSGPSSYNEQFF
TRBV15	CATSRDRAEEGFF
TRBV25-1	CASRAADEQYF
TRBV10-2	CASSEWSYTEAFF
TRBV4-2	CASSQDPSGGETGELFF
TRBV28	CASSLPQGYEQYF
TRBV27	CASSSMDTQYF
TRBV7-8	CASSHDRSNEQFF
TRBV28	CASSSLRGFNEKLFF
TRBV27	CASSLSGLRAGTGYNKNTEAFF
TRBV7-9	CASRNTGTGGRRDSPLHF